The next 31 T cell receptor beta chains were all read from a single sample in a study of T cell changes during pregnancy in multiple sclerosis. Some clones are missing from TCRdb's copy, which holds only in-frame ones; the method was immunoSEQ multiplex PCR. The sample includes tens of thousands of clones, roughly 94% of them seen just once. The sample consisted of CD8+ T cells from peripheral blood mononuclear cells, taken before pregnancy. These receptors all stem from a female donor with multiple sclerosis, enrolled in a pregnancy study.

The chain uses TRBV28 and TRBJ2-5; TRBD1 is a possible D gene (6 bases). CDR1 and CDR2 from the germline V gene are MDHEN and SYDVKM. The CDR3 covers 14 residues. Trimming took off 6 bases at V and 1 base at J, with 12 bases between the two ends. CDR3 bases: TGTGCCAGCAGCCCGATAGGGGGCCAAGAGACCCAGTACTTC. As protein: CASSPIGGQETQYF.

The chain has TRBV4-3 and TRBJ2-1; a weak D match, TRBD1 (6 bases). Germline-derived CDR1 and CDR2 are LGHNA and YSLEER. The CDR3 is made up of 16 amino acids. V lost 0 bases and J 7 bases, leaving 16 bases between the germline ends. The CDR3 spells CASSQEFYGGPNEQFF. In DNA, the CDR3 is TGCGCCAGCAGCCAAGAATTTTATGGGGGCCCGAATGAGCAGTTCTTC.

The V call is TRBV15, the J call TRBJ2-5; maybe TRBD1 (5 bases). CDR3 size: 15 residues. Germline lookup yields CDR1 LNHNV and CDR2 YYDKDF (reference sequence). V was pared by 0 bases and J by 2 bases, with 10 bases between. For the CDR3, the DNA is TGTGCCACCAGCAGAGAATCAGGGTCTCAAGAGACCCAGTACTTC. Encoded protein: CATSRESGSQETQYF.

The chain joins TRBV7-3 to TRBJ2-3, with 15 nucleotides matching TRBD2. CDR1 and CDR2 from the germline V gene are SGHTA and FQGTGA. J lost 0 bases, V lost 5 bases, and 6 bases had no gene match. The CDR3 extends over 18 amino acids. CDR3 nucleotides: TGTGCCAGCAGCCCAACGGGACTAGCGGGAGGTAGCACAGATACGCAGTATTTT. Protein sequence: CASSPTGLAGGSTDTQYF.

This chain joins TRBV5-4 and TRBJ2-1; the D gene is possibly TRBD2 (6 bases). Germline CDR1 reads SGHNT; CDR2 reads YYREEE (reference sequence). CDR3 length: 15 residues. V lost 1 base and J 8 bases, leaving 16 bases between the germline ends. CDR3 protein: CASSLRRERGDEQFF. CDR3 bases: TGTGCCAGCAGCTTGAGACGGGAGAGGGGCGATGAGCAGTTCTTC. The full variable domain, completed using reference TRBV5-4 and TRBJ2-1, is ETGVTQSPTHLIKTRGQQVTLRCSSQSGHNTVSWYQQALGQGPQFIFQYYREEENGRGNFPPRFSGLQFPNYSSELNVNALELDDSALYLCASSLRRERGDEQFFGPGTRLTVL.

This chain uses TRBV29-1 with TRBJ2-7, with TRBD1 as a possible D gene (5 bases). The CDR3 length is 13 residues. V was trimmed by 6 bases and J by 3 bases, leaving 15 bases between them. The germline CDR1 and CDR2 sequences are SQVTM and ANQGSEA. The CDR3: CSVYVGRGYEQYF. The CDR3, as DNA: TGCAGCGTCTACGTGGGGCGCGGCTACGAGCAGTACTTC.

The J gene is TRBJ2-7, the V gene TRBV15, with 8 bases aligning to TRBD2. V lost 8 bases and J lost 6; bases outside the gene matches: 12. The CDR3 runs to 14 residues. Germline V gene sequence: CDR1 LNHNV, CDR2 YYDKDF (reference sequence). DNA of the CDR3: TGTGCCACCGGATACCGTAGCGGGATTGGCGAGCAGTACTTC. Translating gives CATGYRSGIGEQYF.

The genes are TRBV13 and TRBJ2-1, with D tentatively TRBD2 (6 bases). CDR1 and CDR2 (germline): PRHDT, FYEKMQ (reference sequence). V gave up 5 bases and J gave up 8 bases, with 16 bases separating them. The length of the CDR3 is 14 residues. CDR3 protein: CASSVGLRVDEQFF. CDR3 bases: TGTGCCAGCAGCGTGGGACTCCGAGTCGATGAGCAGTTCTTC. Drawing the rest from reference TRBV13 and TRBJ2-1, the complete variable domain is AAGVIQSPRHLIKEKRETATLKCYPIPRHDTVYWYQQGPGQDPQFLISFYEKMQSDKGSIPDRFSAQQFSDYHSELNMSSLELGDSALYFCASSVGLRVDEQFFGPGTRLTVL.

The genes are TRBV7-9 and TRBJ2-3, with 7 nucleotides matching TRBD2. The germline V gene has CDR1 SEHNR and CDR2 FQNEAQ (reference sequence). Trimming cost V 5 bases and J 1 base; bases outside gene matches: 15. This CDR3 has 18 residues. CDR3 nucleotides: TGTGCCAGCAGCCCTCCAACTCCGGGACTAACGGGCACAGATACGCAGTATTTT. Translating gives CASSPPTPGLTGTDTQYF.

V usage is TRBV28 and J usage is TRBJ1-1; D perhaps matches TRBD1 (5 bases). The ends were cut back, 4 bases at V and 4 bases at J, with 10 bases in the middle. Germline loops: CDR1 MDHEN, CDR2 SYDVKM. The CDR3 has 13 residues. The DNA for the CDR3 is TGTGCCAGCAGTTATCGGGGGAGCACTGAAGCTTTCTTT. The encoded protein is CASSYRGSTEAFF.

The V call is TRBV29-1, the J call TRBJ1-1; 7 positions agree with TRBD1. The V segment lost 4 bases and the J segment 5 bases; nucleotides outside the gene matches: 13. CDR1 and CDR2 from the germline V gene are SQVTM and ANQGSEA. The CDR3 length is 15 residues. DNA for the CDR3: TGCAGCGTTGGCGTGGACAGGTCCCCGGTAACTGAAGCTTTCTTT. It yields the protein CSVGVDRSPVTEAFF. The whole variable domain, remainder taken from reference TRBV29-1 and TRBJ1-1, is SAVISQKPSRDICQRGTSLTIQCQVDSQVTMMFWYRQQPGQSLTLIATANQGSEATYESGFVIDKFPISRPNLTFSTLTVSNMSPEDSSIYLCSVGVDRSPVTEAFFGQGTRLTVV.

The chain carries TRBV28 and TRBJ2-7, with D perhaps matching TRBD2 (6 bases). Germline-derived CDR1 and CDR2 are MDHEN and SYDVKM. V lost 4 bases and J 4 bases, leaving 23 bases between the germline ends. The length of the CDR3 is 17 residues. CDR3 sequence reads: CASSYLGVWDLKYEQYF. The CDR3 DNA sequence: TGTGCCAGCAGTTATTTAGGGGTTTGGGACTTAAAATACGAGCAGTACTTC.

The V and J genes are TRBV10-2 and TRBJ2-7; no definite D call. Per germline, CDR1 WSHSY and CDR2 SAAADI. V gave up 2 bases and J gave up 2 bases, with 7 bases separating them. The CDR3 covers 13 residues. The DNA for the CDR3 is TGCGCCAGCAGTGAGGACCGGGCCTACGAGCAGTACTTC. This sequence encodes CASSEDRAYEQYF.

The chain couples TRBV5-6 to TRBJ2-6, with a weak D call TRBD1 (6 bases). The CDR3 consists of 15 residues. Looked up from germline, CDR1 is SGHDT and CDR2 is YYEEEE. V was pared by 4 bases and J by 4 bases, with 12 bases between. CDR3 in amino acids: CASSPTGSGANVLTF. The CDR3 DNA reads as TGTGCCAGCAGCCCTACAGGGTCCGGGGCCAACGTCCTGACTTTC.

The rearrangement joins TRBV5-1 to TRBJ2-2; the D is unclear. V dropped 4 bases and J dropped 0 bases, with 7 bases sitting between them. The CDR3 has 14 residues. CDR1 and CDR2 from the germline V gene are SGHRS and YFSETQ. This chain's CDR3 is CASSPLSNTGELFF. The CDR3 coding sequence is TGCGCCAGCAGCCCCCTGTCGAACACCGGGGAGCTGTTTTTT.

The rearrangement joins TRBV6-5 to TRBJ1-5; no firm D call. The germline V gene has CDR1 MNHEY and CDR2 SVGAGI. This CDR3 comprises 14 residues. Trimming shortened V by 2 bases and J by 0 bases, and 5 bases separated the two germline ends. In DNA, the CDR3 is TGTGCCAGCAGTTACAGCGGTAGCAATCAGCCCCAGCATTTT. It is translated as CASSYSGSNQPQHF.

The V gene is TRBV19, the J gene TRBJ1-1, with D possibly being TRBD1 (5 bases). The CDR3 contains 13 residues. The V and J ends lost 3 bases and 0 bases respectively, with 5 bases between them. CDR1 LNHDA and CDR2 SQIVND come from the germline V gene (reference sequence). The CDR3 DNA sequence: TGTGCCAGTAGTATGACAGTGAACACTGAAGCTTTCTTT. Residues: CASSMTVNTEAFF.

The genes are TRBV28 and TRBJ1-5; tentatively, D is TRBD1 (5 bases). V shed 3 bases and J shed 7 bases, with 16 bases lying between them. The germline CDR1 and CDR2 sequences are MDHEN and SYDVKM. The CDR3 spans 15 residues. The CDR3 spells CASSLGLRAEQPQHF. The DNA of the CDR3 is TGTGCCAGCAGTTTGGGACTCAGGGCGGAACAGCCCCAGCATTTT.

The rearrangement links TRBV7-6 to TRBJ1-3; D remains unclear. This CDR3 is 14 amino acids long. Germline CDR1 reads SGHVS; CDR2 reads FNYEAQ. The V gene lost 4 bases and the J gene lost 2 bases, with 9 bases spanning the gap. The CDR3 nucleotides are TGTGCCAGCAGCTCGCGGACTCCTGGAAACACCATATATTTT. Its translation: CASSSRTPGNTIYF.

The genes are TRBV27 and TRBJ2-3, with D perhaps TRBD1 (6 bases). Germline V lookup: CDR1 MNHEY, CDR2 SMNVEV (reference sequence). CDR3 length: 13 residues. The V gene lost 6 bases and the J gene lost 4 bases, with 11 bases spanning the gap. The CDR3 spells CASRTGLADTQYF. DNA for the CDR3: TGTGCCAGCAGAACAGGGTTGGCAGATACGCAGTATTTT.

V is TRBV2 and J is TRBJ2-7; 12 bases are a match to TRBD2. V lost 6 bases, J lost 2 bases, and 11 bases stayed unmatched. This CDR3 is built from 17 residues. Looked up from germline, CDR1 is SNHLY and CDR2 is FYNNEI. DNA of the CDR3: TGTGCCAGCAGAGGCCCTGGACTAGCGGGGCTAGCCTACGAGCAGTACTTC. This sequence encodes CASRGPGLAGLAYEQYF.

This rearrangement joins TRBV19 to TRBJ2-7; TRBD2 matches at 8 bases. Germline loops: CDR1 LNHDA, CDR2 SQIVND (reference sequence). The CDR3 is made up of 15 amino acids. Trimming cost V 6 bases and J 2 bases; bases outside gene matches: 9. The CDR3 sequence: CASSPAGGATYEQYF. In nucleotides, the CDR3 is TGTGCCAGTAGCCCCGCGGGGGGTGCCACCTACGAGCAGTACTTC.

The chain links TRBV7-3 to TRBJ2-3; 14 nucleotides line up with TRBD2. V lost 5 bases, J lost 1 base, and 5 bases stayed unmatched. The length of the CDR3 is 17 residues. The V gene's germline CDR1 is SGHTA and CDR2 FQGTGA. CDR3 DNA sequence: TGTGCCAGCAGCCCAGGGACTAGCGGGAGCGGCACAGATACGCAGTATTTT. It translates to CASSPGTSGSGTDTQYF.

V gene TRBV4-3 combines with J gene TRBJ2-7, with unresolved D. Trimming left V 0 bases short and J 2 bases short, with 11 bases between. Germline CDR1 LGHNA, CDR2 YSLEER. This CDR3 spans 15 amino acids. DNA of the CDR3: TGCGCCAGCAGCCAAGATGACTCCGCCGCCTACGAGCAGTACTTC. Translating it yields CASSQDDSAAYEQYF.

This chain links TRBV11-2 with TRBJ2-3, with 12 nucleotides matching TRBD2. CDR1 and CDR2 (germline): SGHAT, FQNNGV. V shed 5 bases and J 1 base; nucleotides not matched to a gene: 4. The CDR3 loop spans 16 amino acids. CDR3 region: CASSPRLAGGTDTQYF. CDR3 DNA sequence: TGTGCCAGCAGCCCCCGACTAGCGGGAGGCACAGATACGCAGTATTTT.

V is TRBV6-5 and J is TRBJ1-2; 10 positions match TRBD1. This CDR3 comprises 16 residues. The germline V gene has CDR1 MNHEY and CDR2 SVGAGI. V was clipped by 4 bases and J by 2 bases; unmatched bases: 7. The CDR3: CASSSHDRGQNYGYTF. The CDR3 DNA reads as TGTGCCAGCAGTTCCCACGACAGGGGGCAAAACTATGGCTACACCTTC.

This chain joins TRBV7-9 and TRBJ2-1; 7 nucleotides match TRBD2. This CDR3 region has 15 residues. The ends lost 7 bases at V and 5 bases at J; junction bases unmatched: 11. Germline V gene sequence: CDR1 SEHNR, CDR2 FQNEAQ (reference sequence). The CDR3 bases are TGTGCCAGCACCCTGGGAGGGCCGGAAAACAATGAGCAGTTCTTC. It encodes CASTLGGPENNEQFF. Looking up the rest from reference TRBV7-9 and TRBJ2-1 gives the full variable domain: DTGVSQNPRHKITKRGQNVTFRCDPISEHNRLYWYRQTLGQGPEFLTYFQNEAQLEKSRLLSDRFSAERPKGSFSTLEIQRTEQGDSAMYLCASTLGGPENNEQFFGPGTRLTVL.

The V and J genes are TRBV5-1 and TRBJ2-1, with D possibly being TRBD2 (6 bases). CDR1 and CDR2 (germline): SGHRS, YFSETQ. V lost 3 bases and J 0 bases, leaving 10 bases between the germline ends. The CDR3 is 15 residues long. The CDR3 sequence: CASSSRLDSYNEQFF. Here the CDR3 DNA reads TGCGCCAGCAGCTCAAGACTAGACTCCTACAATGAGCAGTTCTTC.

This clone came up a few times. This chain joins TRBV7-8 and TRBJ2-2; D possibly corresponds to TRBD2 (6 bases). The CDR3 sequence is 15 residues long. Germline V gives CDR1 SGHVS, CDR2 FQNEAQ. V was cut by 3 bases and J by 0 bases, with 8 bases left in between. The CDR3 protein is CASSFGGPNTGELFF. DNA of the CDR3: TGTGCCAGCAGCTTCGGGGGACCGAACACCGGGGAGCTGTTTTTT.

The CDR3 sequence is CASSAGTTKLTDTQYF. For the CDR3, the DNA is TGTGCCAGCAGCGCCGGGACTACCAAACTCACAGATACGCAGTATTTT. The rearrangement uses TRBV9 and TRBJ2-3; 7 nucleotides align to TRBD2. CDR1 is SGDLS and CDR2 is YYNGEE in the germline V gene. This CDR3 is 16 amino acids long. The J segment lost 2 bases and the V segment lost 3 bases, leaving 9 bases of the junction unmatched.

The CDR3 DNA follows: TGTGCCAGCAGTTTACCGGGGAACACTGAAGCTTTCTTT. Residues: CASSLPGNTEAFF. V usage is TRBV27 and J usage is TRBJ1-1, with D hard to call. CDR3 length: 13 residues. V shed 2 bases and J shed 1 base, with 5 bases lying between them. Germline CDR1 reads MNHEY; CDR2 reads SMNVEV (reference sequence).